This TCR beta chain was documented in a study of blood T cell repertoires in COVID-19 (dated by TCRdb to 2018 to 2020). Some background on the complete study: The collaborator samples originated in the United States, Italy and Spain and spanned the acute and convalescent phases of COVID-19. The prospective study material was composed of cDNA or gDNA derived from T cells, B-cell-depleted T cells, or PBMCs. Subjects who had been exposed to COVID-19, were actively infected with it, or had recovered from it provided the deeply sampled blood TCRbeta repertoires that made up the dataset. A de-identified subject ID, COVID-19 status, age in years and sex were almost always included in the sample metadata. The repertoires were released in a freely available public database intended as a resource for research on the immune response to SARS-CoV-2. The samples were drawn from two sources: the first 160 participants of the ongoing ImmuneRACE study, and over 1,000 subjects contributed by 6 global collaborators. Where HLA class I and class II types were available, the types were taken from metadata supplied by the sample provider, not from assay-based typing.

V sheds 0 bases and J sheds 8 bases, leaving 13 bases between their ends. CDR1 and CDR2 are read off the germline V gene as MNHEY and SVGAGI. The CDR3 holds 15 amino acids from the cysteine to the phenylalanine. Kept here is only the CDR3 DNA, which spans 45 bases and is read in frame from base 1. At one collaborating source in Seattle, patients were enrolled during active infection and were followed longitudinally through the course of disease. Each collaborating institution followed its own protocols to collect whole blood in K2EDTA tubes. For TCRbeta analysis, collaborators shipped samples in one of three forms: frozen whole blood, isolated PBMCs, or DNA extracted from either of those sample types. TCRbeta CDR3 regions were amplified from genomic DNA by means of the immunoSEQ Assay, a bias-controlled multiplex PCR. In the paper's pipeline: Within the assay, amplification of reference gene primers was used to estimate how many nucleated cells each sample contained. Sequence reads were collapsed and filtered to measure the absolute abundance of every unique TCRbeta CDR3 rearrangement. For each sample, productive Simpson clonality was calculated as the square root of Simpson's diversity index across productive rearrangements. Here the immuneACCESS table is served through TCRdb, limited to in-frame sequences with V and J called. Missing clones are a known gap in these copies; in checked studies unresolved V genes cover under half, and the rest lacks a known reason. V, J and clone size are taken as reported in that table, and D and trimming were inferred from the DNA itself. For this sample the table gives 150,000 to 200,000 clones, of which 92% were detected only once. The ten largest account for approximately 4.9% of the sample.

The research as a whole found: Clinical and demographic metadata were provided uncurated, with the amount varying by source and participant.

About this clone itself: Its recognized antigen is unknown. There are no base qualities to consult, and no much larger clone falls within one base.

The rearrangement combines TRBV6-5 with TRBJ1-4, with a tentative D gene TRBD1 over 6 matching bases. Sequencing was performed on peripheral blood. This TCR was recovered from a man younger than 45 with COVID-19, enrolled during active disease. CDR3 reads: CASSYSGGGGEKLFF. The DNA sequence reads TGTGCCAGCAGTTACTCGGGAGGGGGGGGAGAAAAACTGTTTTTT.